These T cell receptor beta chains were read from a single sample in a study of Graves' ophthalmopathy and Graves' hyperthyroidism. MiXCR, run by TCRdb on the multiplex PCR reads, gives a single entry per CDR3 protein. This table holds hundreds of thousands of distinct CDR3 sequences, around a fifth found once. Input material: peripheral blood. The receptors were sampled from a woman aged 45-65 years with Graves' ophthalmopathy. Both conserved end residues are part of each CDR3. A D gene is named only where the DNA matches it firmly. For some rows the clone size is stated as once, few or many, or as a class when expanded; others skip it.

>TRBJ1-4|TRBV6-1|NA|many
TGTGCCAGCAGTGAAGTGTGGCAGATAAATGAAAAACTGTTTTTT
CASSEVWQINEKLFF
>TRBJ1-1|TRBV29-1|NA|many
TGCAGCGGTAACGTCGGCGTGGACACTGAAGCTTTCTTT
CSGNVGVDTEAFF
>TRBJ1-1|TRBV12-3/TRBV12-4|NA|NA
TGTGCCAGCAGGGTTTGGGGCAGGTTGAACACTGAAGCTTTCTTT
CASRVWGRLNTEAFF
>TRBJ1-1|TRBV2|NA|many
TGTGCCAGCCGCCTGCACACGGGAGGAACTGAAGCTTTCTTT
CASRLHTGGTEAFF
>TRBJ1-2|TRBV12-3/TRBV12-4|NA|many
TGTGCCAGCAGTTCTGACCCGGGGCTCGTCTATGGCTACACCTTC
CASSSDPGLVYGYTF
>TRBJ2-7|TRBV6-5|TRBD2|many
TGTGCCAGCAGTTATCTCCCGACTAGCGGGGCCTACGAGCAGTACTTC
CASSYLPTSGAYEQYF
>TRBJ2-5|TRBV7-8|TRBD1|NA
TGTGCCAGCAGCTACAGGACAGGGGGGGTTGTGAAGACCCAGTACTTC
CASSYRTGGVVKTQYF
>TRBJ1-5|TRBV12-3/TRBV12-4|NA|many
TGTGCCAGCAGTCCCCGGAGGGGCGGGTCGCCCCAGCATTTT
CASSPRRGGSPQHF
>TRBJ2-7|TRBV6-2/TRBV6-3|TRBD2|many
TGTGCCAGCCGAGATCGTAGCGGGAGTTCCTACGAGCAGTACTTC
CASRDRSGSSYEQYF
>TRBJ1-2|TRBV4-1|TRBD1|many
TGCGCCAGCAGCCAGCGGACAGGGGTACCCTCGGGCACCTTC
CASSQRTGVPSGTF
>TRBJ1-5|TRBV5-5|NA|NA
TGTGCCAGCAGCTTTCAGGTAGGGGGACGAAATCAGCCCCAGCATTTT
CASSFQVGGRNQPQHF
>TRBJ2-7|TRBV12-3/TRBV12-4|NA|NA
TGTGCCAGCAGTTCCAGGCTCAGGGCAACCTACGAGCAGTACTTC
CASSSRLRATYEQYF
>TRBJ1-5|TRBV19|NA|few
TGTGCCAGCAGGATGCCGGGGTCGGCAGGTCAGCCCCAGCATTTT
CASRMPGSAGQPQHF
>TRBJ1-1|TRBV6-5|NA|many
TGTGCCAGCAGCCCAGCGGTTGGGGGCACTGAAGCTTTCTTT
CASSPAVGGTEAFF
>TRBJ1-1|TRBV19|TRBD1|many
TGTGCCAGTAGTGTACGGACAGGATCTGAAGCTTTCTTT
CASSVRTGSEAFF
>TRBJ1-6|TRBV6-1|NA|NA
TGTGCCAGCAGACCCGACCCAGGATATAATTCACCCCTCCACTTT
CASRPDPGYNSPLHF
>TRBJ2-7|TRBV28|NA|NA
TGTGCCAGCAGTATGACTGCCTCCTACGAGCAGTACTTC
CASSMTASYEQYF
>TRBJ2-5|TRBV2|NA|many
TGTGCCAGCAGTGTTCGGGTGGAGACCCAGTACTTC
CASSVRVETQYF
>TRBJ2-7|TRBV20-1|TRBD2|few
TGCAGTGCTAATAAGAGACTAGCGGGAATCTACGAGCAGTACTTC
CSANKRLAGIYEQYF
>TRBJ1-2|TRBV9|NA|many
TGTGCCAGCAGCGTAGAACAGAACTATGGCTACACCTTC
CASSVEQNYGYTF
>TRBJ2-5|TRBV7-9|NA|many
TGTGCCAGCAGCCCTCCATTAGGGCTCCAAGAGACCCAGTACTTC
CASSPPLGLQETQYF
>TRBJ1-1|TRBV5-1|TRBD1|few
TGCGCCAGCAGCTTGGGAAGCGGACAGGGGAACACTGAAGCTTTCTTT
CASSLGSGQGNTEAFF
>TRBJ2-7|TRBV12-3/TRBV12-4|NA|many
TGTGCCAGCAGTTCTACCGCCGGCCGCGCAACCCGCTACGAGCAGTACTTC
CASSSTAGRATRYEQYF
>TRBJ1-5|TRBV6-1|NA|many
TGTGCCAGCAGGAAAATGAGCGATCAGCCCCAGCATTTT
CASRKMSDQPQHF
>TRBJ2-2|TRBV7-2|TRBD2|many
TGTGCCAGCAGCCCCCTTGTTAGCGGGAGCGGGGAGCTGTTTTTT
CASSPLVSGSGELFF
>TRBJ2-5|TRBV7-9|NA|many
TGTGCCAGCACCCCCTCGGAGACCCAGTACTTC
CASTPSETQYF
>TRBJ2-5|TRBV4-2|NA|many
TGTGCCAGCGGGAATGAGGGAGGAGAGACCCAGTACTTC
CASGNEGGETQYF
>TRBJ2-7|TRBV20-1|NA|few
TGCAGTGCTAGGAGCCCCGGGGGTAACTACGAGCAGTACTTC
CSARSPGGNYEQYF
>TRBJ1-3|TRBV6-1|NA|many
TGTGCCAGCAGTGAATGGGAGGGCCGAAACACCATATATTTT
CASSEWEGRNTIYF
>TRBJ1-1|TRBV11-2|NA|many
TGTGCCAGCAGCTTCAGGGGAACTGAAGCTTTCTTT
CASSFRGTEAFF
>TRBJ1-1|TRBV24-1|TRBD1|many
TGTGCCCCCCCACAGGGGCCGAACACTGAAGCTTTCTTT
CAPPQGPNTEAFF
>TRBJ2-2|TRBV20-1|NA|many
TGCAGTGCTAGAGTCGGGGGCGCGACCGGGGAGCTGTTTTTT
CSARVGGATGELFF
>TRBJ1-1|TRBV5-1|TRBD1|few
TGCGCCAGCAGCCCCGGGGACAGGGTAGGAAACACTGAAGCTTTCTTT
CASSPGDRVGNTEAFF
>TRBJ2-7|TRBV5-1|NA|many
TGCGCCAGCAGCTTGGACGTTTCCTCCTACGAGCAGTACTTC
CASSLDVSSYEQYF
>TRBJ2-7|TRBV7-2|NA|many
TGTGCCAGCAGCTTAGGACGCGAGCAGTACTTC
CASSLGREQYF